The sequence of this TCR beta chain was determined in a study of blood T cell repertoires in COVID-19 (TCRdb year 2020). Some background on the complete study: Collaborator samples came from the United States, Italy and Spain and covered acute and convalescent phases of COVID-19. The material from the prospective study consisted of cDNA or gDNA derived from T cells, B-cell-depleted T cells, or PBMCs. Deeply sampled blood TCRbeta repertoires from subjects exposed to, actively infected with, or recovered from COVID-19 were included in the dataset. The repertoires were released in a freely available public database intended as a resource for research on the immune response to SARS-CoV-2. The samples were drawn from two sources: the first 160 participants of the ongoing ImmuneRACE study, and 1,200 or so subjects contributed by 6 global collaborators. The sample metadata nearly always contained a de-identified subject ID, COVID-19 status, age in years and sex. HLA class I and class II types, where available, came from metadata supplied by the sample provider rather than from assay-based typing. The investigation overall reported the following: Clinical and demographic metadata were provided uncurated, with the amount varying by source and participant.

Each collaborating institution followed its own protocols to collect whole blood in K2EDTA tubes. Collaborator samples were shipped for TCRbeta analysis as frozen whole blood, isolated PBMCs, or DNA extracted from either sample type. The immunoSEQ Assay, a bias-controlled multiplex PCR, was used to amplify TCRbeta CDR3 regions from genomic DNA. As for the original processing: The number of nucleated cells in each sample was estimated by amplification of reference gene primers within the assay. Sequence reads were collapsed and filtered to measure the absolute abundance of every unique TCRbeta CDR3 rearrangement. Productive Simpson clonality was computed per sample as the square root of Simpson's diversity index over productive rearrangements. TCRdb obtained this table from immuneACCESS and retained in-frame rearrangements with V and J assigned. These tables miss some clones; where compared with another copy, unresolved V genes account for less than half of the shortfall, and the remainder is unexplained. The V and J calls and clone size were taken over from that table, and D and trimming were inferred from the DNA. The sample records roughly 290,000 clones, 75% to 90% of which are singletons. Clones ranked in the top ten supply under 0.95% of the sample.

Comments on this clone: The antigen this receptor binds is unknown. No much larger clonotype is one base removed from it; base qualities were not supplied.

CDR1 and CDR2 are drawn from the germline V gene: MDHEN, SYDVKM. Including the terminal cysteine and phenylalanine, the CDR3 comprises 14 residues. The read is trimmed to its CDR3 DNA, 42 bases read in frame from base 1. V loses 7 bases, J loses 3 bases, and the germline ends lie 13 bases apart. The sequence derives from a man aged 25-40 years with acute or convalescent COVID-19. The sequence is built from TRBV28 and TRBJ2-1; TRBD1 is possibly the D segment (6 matching bases). Material for sequencing was peripheral blood. The CDR3 region has the sequence CASTQGQIYNEQFF. The DNA sequence is TGTGCCAGCACCCAGGGACAAATCTACAATGAGCAGTTCTTC.